A single sample is the source of the 26 T cell receptor beta chains below, sequenced in a study of T cell changes during pregnancy in multiple sclerosis. Repertoires were generated with immunoSEQ multiplex PCR, while TCRdb's copy carries only in-frame clones and drops some. The table includes about 13,000 clones, almost 90% detected once. The sequencing used CD8+ T cells from peripheral blood mononuclear cells, collected in the first trimester of pregnancy. The source of these receptors is a female donor with multiple sclerosis, enrolled in a pregnancy study.

The V call is TRBV5-1, the J call TRBJ2-2, with TRBD1 matching over 7 bases. The CDR3 is 16 amino acids. Per germline, CDR1 SGHRS and CDR2 YFSETQ. The V segment lost 2 bases and the J segment 3 bases; nucleotides outside the gene matches: 7. DNA for the CDR3: TGCGCCAGCAGCTTACTTAGGGGGCGGCACACCGGGGAGCTGTTTTTT. This sequence encodes CASSLLRGRHTGELFF.

This clone has more than one count but fewer than ten. This chain connects TRBV6-1 to TRBJ2-7; 11 bases map to TRBD2. V shed 2 bases and J 0 bases; nucleotides not matched to a gene: 0. Germline V gives CDR1 MNHNS, CDR2 SASEGT. The CDR3 covers 15 residues. DNA for the CDR3: TGTGCCAGCAGTGAACTAGCGGGGGGCTCCTACGAGCAGTACTTC. Its protein product is CASSELAGGSYEQYF.

The rearrangement joins TRBV2 to TRBJ2-7, with 9 bases lining up with TRBD1. V was clipped by 10 bases and J by 6 bases; unmatched bases: 7. The CDR3 contains 12 residues. Germline assignment: CDR1 SNHLY and CDR2 FYNNEI. CDR3 region: CATLDRGGEQYF. The CDR3 coding sequence is TGTGCCACTTTGGACAGGGGAGGCGAGCAGTACTTC.

The chain couples TRBV19 to TRBJ2-2; 9 nucleotides line up with TRBD1. The V segment lost 6 bases and the J segment 7 bases; nucleotides outside the gene matches: 9. The CDR3 consists of 15 residues. The germline V gene has CDR1 LNHDA and CDR2 SQIVND (reference sequence). The CDR3 bases are TGTGCCAGTAGGCCCGGGACAGGGAGCGGCGGGGAGCTGTTTTTT. It specifies CASRPGTGSGGELFF.

The chain links TRBV30 to TRBJ1-4; D gene unclear. The germline V gene has CDR1 GTSNPN and CDR2 SVGIG (reference sequence). This CDR3 is 13 amino acids long. The germline V and J ends were trimmed by 2 bases and 5 bases, with 9 bases remaining between them. CDR3 loop: CAWSWAGNEKLFF. As DNA, the CDR3 is TGTGCCTGGAGTTGGGCGGGGAATGAAAAACTGTTTTTT.

This rearrangement joins TRBV19 to TRBJ1-2, with D unclear. Germline CDR1 reads LNHDA; CDR2 reads SQIVND (reference sequence). The ends were cut back, 9 bases at V and 4 bases at J, with 12 bases in the middle. The CDR3 runs 12 residues. CDR3 sequence reads: CASEDRGYGYTF. The CDR3 nucleotides read TGTGCCAGCGAGGACCGGGGCTATGGCTACACCTTC.

The genes are TRBV27 and TRBJ1-6, with 7 bases aligning to TRBD1. This CDR3 contains 14 residues. V dropped 6 bases and J dropped 8; count of bases not matched to a gene: 7. In germline, CDR1 is MNHEY, CDR2 SMNVEV (reference sequence). CDR3 nucleotide sequence: TGTGCCAGCAGGATAGGGGGCCTTTATTCACCCCTCCACTTT. It codes for CASRIGGLYSPLHF.

This clone was seen only once. V gene TRBV6-6 combines with J gene TRBJ1-1, with no clear D. Germline loops: CDR1 MNHNY, CDR2 SVGAGI (reference sequence). CDR3 length equals 14 residues. V was trimmed by 3 bases and J by 0 bases, leaving 8 bases between them. The CDR3 region has the DNA TGTGCCAGCAGTTATTCGCCGGTGAACACTGAAGCTTTCTTT. Translated: CASSYSPVNTEAFF.

The chain uses TRBV18 and TRBJ2-2; D unresolved. The CDR3 sequence is 17 residues long. Trimming removed 1 base from V and 1 base from J, with 13 bases in between. Germline CDR1 is KGHSH and CDR2 is LQKENI. This CDR3 reads CASSPLSHPGNTGELFF. The CDR3 DNA reads TGTGCCAGCTCACCACTAAGTCACCCAGGGAACACCGGGGAGCTGTTTTTT. Full variable domain (missing parts from reference TRBV18 and TRBJ2-2): NAGVMQNPRHLVRRRGQEARLRCSPMKGHSHVYWYRQLPEEGLKFMVYLQKENIIDESGMPKERFSAEFPKEGPSILRIQQVVRGDSAAYFCASSPLSHPGNTGELFFGEGSRLTVL.

The chain employs TRBV27 and TRBJ2-7; 8 nucleotides line up with TRBD2. This CDR3 contains 14 residues. Germline trimming cut 3 bases from V and 3 bases from J; bases unmatched to any gene: 4. Germline-derived CDR1 and CDR2 are MNHEY and SMNVEV (reference sequence). This CDR3 is CASSFLGRGYEQYF. CDR3 nucleotides: TGTGCCAGCAGTTTCCTCGGGAGGGGCTACGAGCAGTACTTC.

The chain employs TRBV6-6 and TRBJ1-2; D is perhaps TRBD1 (6 bases). V gave up 7 bases and J gave up 6 bases, with 9 bases separating them. The CDR3 extends over 11 amino acids. Germline CDR1 reads MNHNY; CDR2 reads SVGAGI (reference sequence). Written as DNA, the CDR3 is TGTGCCAGCACCCCAGGGGATGGCTACACCTTC. Translated, it gives CASTPGDGYTF.

This clone was counted a single time. V gene TRBV6-5 combines with J gene TRBJ1-5; D might be TRBD1 (5 bases). Deletions cut 4 bases from V and 3 bases from J, with 7 bases between. This CDR3 spans 13 amino acids. CDR1 and CDR2 from the germline V gene are MNHEY and SVGAGI. The CDR3 is CASSSGYNQPQHF. In DNA form, the CDR3 reads TGTGCCAGCAGTTCAGGGTACAATCAGCCCCAGCATTTT.

The chain couples TRBV27 to TRBJ1-1, with a possible D match to TRBD1 (5 bases). Germline V gene lookup returns CDR1 MNHEY and CDR2 SMNVEV (reference sequence). The CDR3 has 12 residues. Trimming left V 6 bases short and J 8 bases short, with 13 bases between. The CDR3 DNA sequence: TGTGCCAGCAGCCGACCGGGACTCGAAGCTTTCTTT. Its protein is CASSRPGLEAFF.

This chain uses TRBV4-1 with TRBJ2-7; perhaps TRBD1 as D (5 bases). Germline loops: CDR1 MGHRA, CDR2 YSYEKL. CDR3 size: 14 residues. V was pared by 2 bases and J by 4 bases, with 12 bases between. CDR3 nucleotides: TGCGCCAGCAGCCAATTCGAAGGGGCGTACGAGCAGTACTTC. Protein product: CASSQFEGAYEQYF.

This clone was recorded only once. The chain has TRBV6-5 and TRBJ1-2, with D possibly TRBD1 on 5 matching bases. Germline CDR1 and CDR2: MNHEY and SVGAGI. This CDR3 is 15 amino acids long. Trimming removed 6 bases from V and 7 bases from J, with 21 bases in between. DNA for the CDR3: TGTGCCAGCAGCCCTATCGGGGGGGGACCTTTTGGCTACACCTTC. Protein: CASSPIGGGPFGYTF.

The chain employs TRBV13 and TRBJ2-6; D is possibly TRBD2 (5 bases). CDR1 and CDR2 from the germline V gene are PRHDT and FYEKMQ (reference sequence). V lost 6 bases and J 1 base, leaving 7 bases between the germline ends. This CDR3 has 14 amino acids. The CDR3 is CASSSGSGANVLTF. Here the CDR3 DNA reads TGTGCCAGCAGTTCGGGATCTGGGGCCAACGTCCTGACTTTC.

V and J are TRBV19 and TRBJ1-4, with D unresolved. This CDR3 is 12 amino acids long. Trimming pared 8 bases from V and 7 bases from J, leaving 11 bases between. The germline gives CDR1 LNHDA, CDR2 SQIVND (reference sequence). The CDR3 spells CASGFVIEKLFF. DNA of the CDR3: TGTGCCAGTGGCTTTGTTATTGAAAAACTGTTTTTT.

This clone was seen just once. The CDR3 sequence: CASSLGPGGRETQYF. CDR3 nucleotides: TGTGCCAGCAGCTTGGGACCAGGGGGGAGGGAGACCCAGTACTTC. The V gene is TRBV11-2, the J gene TRBJ2-5; weak D call: TRBD1 (7 bases). Germline V gene data show CDR1 as SGHAT and CDR2 as FQNNGV. Trimming pared 3 bases from V and 5 bases from J, leaving 16 bases between. The CDR3 extends over 15 amino acids.

This clone was seen a single time. V usage is TRBV6-4 and J usage is TRBJ2-1; 9 bases fit TRBD2. Germline-derived CDR1 and CDR2 are MRHNA and SNTAGT. V lost 3 bases, J lost 10 bases, and 10 bases stayed unmatched. The CDR3 has 15 residues. The CDR3, as DNA: TGTGCCAGCAGTGAGATGCGGGGGGGCTCGGGAGAGCAGTTCTTC. As protein: CASSEMRGGSGEQFF.

The chain combines TRBV9 with TRBJ1-2, with TRBD1 as a possible D gene (5 bases). Per germline, CDR1 SGDLS and CDR2 YYNGEE. The ends were cut back, 6 bases at V and 8 bases at J, with 11 bases in the middle. The CDR3 spans 11 residues. CDR3 protein: CASTGGLGYTF. CDR3 nucleotides: TGTGCCAGCACCGGGGGTCTGGGCTACACCTTC.

The V gene is TRBV7-8, the J gene TRBJ2-3, with a weak D call TRBD1 (7 bases). Per germline, CDR1 SGHVS and CDR2 FQNEAQ. V lost 5 bases and J lost 5, with 17 bases in between. The CDR3 consists of 15 residues. CDR3 sequence reads: CASSPEQGRIDTQYF. Written as DNA, the CDR3 is TGTGCCAGCAGCCCGGAACAGGGGAGGATAGATACGCAGTATTTT. Looking up the rest from reference TRBV7-8 and TRBJ2-3 gives the full variable domain: GAGVSQSPRYKVAKRGQDVALRCDPISGHVSLFWYQQALGQGPEFLTYFQNEAQLDKSGLPSDRFFAERPEGSVSTLKIQRTQQEDSAVYLCASSPEQGRIDTQYFGPGTRLTVL.

The rearrangement links TRBV15 to TRBJ2-2; TRBD2 aligns across 8 bases. V lost 5 bases and J lost 6; bases outside the gene matches: 5. The CDR3 extends over 14 amino acids. Germline CDR1 reads LNHNV; CDR2 reads YYDKDF (reference sequence). Written as DNA, the CDR3 is TGTGCCACCAGCTGGACGGGGGGGGCCGGGGAGCTGTTTTTT. Its translation is CATSWTGGAGELFF.

The chain has TRBV7-6 and TRBJ2-5; tentatively, D is TRBD1 (5 bases). Gene TRBJ2-7 matches the end of the DNA better, so the J call may be wrong. The CDR3 contains 14 residues. Germline V CDR1 and CDR2: SGHVS, FNYEAQ. DNA for the CDR3: TGTGCCAGCAGCTTATTGACAGACTCCTACGAGCAGTACTTC. It encodes CASSLLTDSYEQYF.

This chain links TRBV9 with TRBJ2-7; no definite D call. The V end was cut by 2 bases, the J end by 4 bases, with 10 bases between. CDR3 length equals 13 residues. Germline V lookup: CDR1 SGDLS, CDR2 YYNGEE. The CDR3 coding sequence is TGTGCCAGCAGCGTTCTACCCTCATACGAGCAGTACTTC. As protein: CASSVLPSYEQYF.

The V gene is TRBV15, the J gene TRBJ2-7; possible D gene TRBD2, 7 bases. V lost 5 bases and J lost 1, with 21 bases in between. There are 17 residues in the CDR3. The germline V gene has CDR1 LNHNV and CDR2 YYDKDF (reference sequence). Written as DNA, the CDR3 is TGTGCCACCAGCCATCCTCCGGGAGGACAGCGGTCCTACGAGCAGTACTTC. Amino acid sequence: CATSHPPGGQRSYEQYF.

This clone was seen only a few times. This chain connects TRBV6-5 to TRBJ1-1, with no clear D. Trimming cost V 8 bases and J 4 bases, with 11 bases left between them. The CDR3 has 12 amino acids. The germline V gene encodes CDR1 MNHEY and CDR2 SVGAGI. CDR3 protein: CASFFGSTEAFF. The CDR3 bases are TGTGCCAGCTTCTTCGGGAGCACTGAAGCTTTCTTT.